The clone carrying this TCR beta chain occurred a few times. No antigen is known for it. A J-beta primer mix and a sample-barcoded 5' primer were used in a second PCR of about 6 to 12 cycles. From the 5' RACE reads, TCRdb called clonotypes with MiXCR, one entry per CDR3 protein. The sample records 750,000 to 950,000 distinct CDR3 sequences, roughly 29% being singletons. From germline, CDR1 is MNHEY and CDR2 SMNVEV (reference sequence). This CDR3 region has 12 residues. J gave up 9 bases and V 8 bases, and 1 base lay outside the gene matches. This entry is derived from a study of blood T cells in healthy people across ages. Study-wide findings and caveats: Diversity estimates from one million T cells were considered underestimates.

This sample was also put to use in a study of T cells of mothers and their children.

Sample: blood. The receptor comes from a woman aged 40 to 49 in good health. This sequence joins TRBV27 and TRBJ1-6; 10 bases align to TRBD1. The DNA of the CDR3 is TGTGCCAGCGGGGACAGGGGTTCACCCCTCCACTTT. This translates into CASGDRGSPLHF.